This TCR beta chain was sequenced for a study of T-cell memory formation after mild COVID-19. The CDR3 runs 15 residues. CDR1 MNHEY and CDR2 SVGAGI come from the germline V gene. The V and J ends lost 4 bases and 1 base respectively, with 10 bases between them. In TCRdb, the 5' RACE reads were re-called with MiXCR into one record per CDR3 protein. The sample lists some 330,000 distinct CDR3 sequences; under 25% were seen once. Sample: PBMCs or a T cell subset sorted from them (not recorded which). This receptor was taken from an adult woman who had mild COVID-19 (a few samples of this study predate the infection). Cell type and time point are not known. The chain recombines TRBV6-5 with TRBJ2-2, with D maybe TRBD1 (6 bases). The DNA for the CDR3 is TGTGCCAGCAGTTCACAGGGACAGAACACCGGGGAGCTGTTTTTT. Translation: CASSSQGQNTGELFF.